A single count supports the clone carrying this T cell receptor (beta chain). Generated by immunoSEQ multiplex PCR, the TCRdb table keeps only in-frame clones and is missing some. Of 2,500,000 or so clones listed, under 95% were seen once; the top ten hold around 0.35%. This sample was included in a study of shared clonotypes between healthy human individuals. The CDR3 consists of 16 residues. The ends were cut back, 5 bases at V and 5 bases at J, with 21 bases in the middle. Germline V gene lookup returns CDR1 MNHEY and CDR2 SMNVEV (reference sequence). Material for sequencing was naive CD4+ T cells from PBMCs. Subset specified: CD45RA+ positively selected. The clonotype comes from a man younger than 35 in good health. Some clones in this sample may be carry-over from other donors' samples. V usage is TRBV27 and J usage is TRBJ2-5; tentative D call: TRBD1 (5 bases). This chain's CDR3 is CASSPGTRNKGETQYF. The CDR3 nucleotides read TGTGCCAGCAGTCCGGGCACTCGCAACAAGGGGGAGACCCAGTACTTC.